This TCR beta chain was profiled in a study of blood T cell repertoires in COVID-19 (dated by TCRdb to the early 2020s). Study-level background: Collaborator samples came from the United States, Italy and Spain and covered acute and convalescent phases of COVID-19. The repertoires were released in a freely available public database meant as a resource for research on the immune response to SARS-CoV-2. The material from the prospective study consisted of cDNA or gDNA derived from T cells, B-cell-depleted T cells, or PBMCs. Where HLA class I and class II types were available, the types were taken from metadata supplied by the sample provider, not from assay-based typing. Subjects who had been exposed to COVID-19, were actively infected with it, or had recovered from it provided the deeply sampled blood TCRbeta repertoires that made up the dataset. The sample metadata nearly always contained a de-identified subject ID, COVID-19 status, age in years and sex. The samples were drawn from two sources: the first 160 participants of the ongoing ImmuneRACE study, and approximately 1,300 subjects contributed by 6 global collaborators. What the study reported, not specific to this receptor: The quantity of clinical and demographic metadata differed by source and by participant and was supplied without curation.

TCRbeta CDR3 regions were amplified from genomic DNA by means of the immunoSEQ Assay, a bias-controlled multiplex PCR. The paper's processing steps were these. The number of nucleated cells in each sample was estimated by amplification of reference gene primers within the assay. To quantify the absolute abundance of each unique TCRbeta CDR3 rearrangement, sequence reads were collapsed and filtered. For each sample, productive Simpson clonality was calculated as the square root of Simpson's diversity index over productive rearrangements. TCRdb carries this immuneACCESS record with in-frame sequences only. Its versions omit some clonotypes, under half of them owing to an unresolved V gene in the studies checked, with the rest unexplained. The V and J calls and clone size were taken over from that table, and D and trimming were inferred from the DNA. A total of over 200,000 clones appear in this sample, around 87% of them only once. The biggest ten clones account for 5.5% to 8% of the sample.

Of note for this clone: What this receptor recognizes is not known. Base qualities are not at hand, and no much larger clone is one base apart.

Samples from volunteer blood donors who had recovered from COVID-19 were contributed by a second Seattle source. The collaborating institutions used their own protocols to collect whole blood in K2EDTA tubes. For TCRbeta analysis, collaborators shipped samples as frozen whole blood, isolated PBMCs, or DNA extracted from either of those sample types. The CDR3 numbers 15 residues from cysteine through phenylalanine. The only DNA kept is the CDR3, 45 bases in frame from the first base. Trimming removed 7 bases from V and 0 bases from J; the gene matches leave 4 bases unexplained. CDR1 SNHLY and CDR2 FYNNEI are derived from the germline V gene.

The receptor was derived from a man between 60 and 70 years old who had recovered from COVID-19. The sequence links TRBV2 to TRBJ2-2; 8 junctional bases match TRBD1. Sequencing input: peripheral blood. The sequence in DNA is TGTGCCAGCAAGGTGGACAGGGCGAACACCGGGGAGCTGTTTTTT. Its translation reads: CASKVDRANTGELFF.